Each of the 27 T cell receptor beta chains below was sequenced from the same sample in a study of regulatory T cells in long-lasting Graves disease. Building of the TCR beta libraries involved iRepertoire HTBI primers and Arm-PCR of CDR3 regions. TCRdb reanalysed the multiplex PCR reads using MiXCR and keeps one entry per CDR3 protein. The table shows about 440,000 distinct CDR3 sequences, with under 15% occurring only once. The sample's time point: newly diagnosed GD, antithyroid drugs for less than 3 months. RNA isolated from PBMCs was used to make the TCR library. These same data were also listed under a study on T cells in Graves' hyperthyroidism and ophthalmopathy.

The specimen comprised peripheral blood mononuclear cells (PBMCs), sampled at new diagnosis, from a patient treated with antithyroid drugs. All receptors come from a woman in her 30s with Graves disease.

The rearrangement links TRBV19 to TRBJ1-1; D possibly corresponds to TRBD1 (5 bases). The CDR3 is 12 amino acids. Trimming took off 6 bases at V and 7 bases at J, with 12 bases between the two ends. Germline CDR1 and CDR2: LNHDA and SQIVND (reference sequence). CDR3 protein: CASSPWGGEAFF. CDR3 DNA sequence: TGTGCCAGTAGCCCTTGGGGCGGTGAAGCTTTCTTT.

This clonotype was seen repeatedly, ten times or more. The chain recombines TRBV12-3 or TRBV12-4 with TRBJ2-1, with 8 bases matching TRBD2. J gave up 10 bases and V 7 bases, and 9 bases lay outside the gene matches. The CDR3 runs to 13 residues. The CDR3 protein is CASMSGSRREQFF. Here the CDR3 DNA reads TGTGCCAGCATGAGCGGGAGCCGCCGGGAGCAGTTCTTC.

This clonotype was detected many times. The gene calls are TRBV12-3 or TRBV12-4 and TRBJ1-5, with a weak D call TRBD1 (5 bases). The V end was cut by 6 bases, the J end by 4 bases, with 16 bases between. The CDR3 has 15 residues. The CDR3 DNA sequence: TGTGCCAGCAGACCAGGGTTAGATCGGAATCAGCCCCAGCATTTT. Translating gives CASRPGLDRNQPQHF.

The genes are TRBV7-3 and TRBJ2-1; 7 nucleotides line up with TRBD2. CDR1 and CDR2 (germline): SGHTA, FQGTGA. Trimming at V came to 1 base and at J to 4 bases, leaving 7 bases not matched to a gene. The CDR3 runs 16 residues. Here the CDR3 DNA reads TGTGCCAGCAGCTTAAATGGGGGGGAGAAATACAATGAGCAGTTCTTC. This encodes CASSLNGGEKYNEQFF. Full variable domain (missing parts from reference TRBV7-3 and TRBJ2-1): GAGVSQTPSNKVTEKGKYVELRCDPISGHTALYWYRQSLGQGPEFLIYFQGTGAADDSGLPNDRFFAVRPEGSVSTLKIQRTERGDSAVYLCASSLNGGEKYNEQFFGPGTRLTVL.

V and J are TRBV5-4 and TRBJ2-2; possible D gene TRBD1, 6 bases. This CDR3 contains 16 residues. The germline V gene has CDR1 SGHNT and CDR2 YYREEE (reference sequence). The germline V and J ends were trimmed by 4 bases and 4 bases, with 17 bases remaining between them. This CDR3 reads CASSHRSQGPTGELFF. The CDR3 nucleotides are TGTGCCAGCAGCCATAGGTCTCAGGGGCCCACCGGGGAGCTGTTTTTT.

CDR3 loop: CASSYPTTSGGETQYF. The CDR3 DNA reads as TGTGCCAGCAGTTACCCGACCACTAGCGGGGGAGAGACCCAGTACTTC. The chain carries TRBV6-2 or TRBV6-3 and TRBJ2-5, with TRBD2 matching over 11 bases. V lost 2 bases to trimming and J lost 4 bases; unmatched junction nucleotides: 6. This CDR3 has 16 residues. CDR1 MNHEY and CDR2 SVGEGT come from the germline V gene.

V is TRBV19 and J is TRBJ1-4, with D unresolved. The CDR3 has 14 residues. Germline V gene sequence: CDR1 LNHDA, CDR2 SQIVND (reference sequence). V was clipped by 6 bases and J by 0 bases, with 8 bases between them. The chain's CDR3 is CASRTTATNEKLFF. For the CDR3, the DNA is TGTGCCAGTAGGACGACGGCAACTAATGAAAAACTGTTTTTT.

This clonotype was seen repeatedly, ten times or more. This chain joins TRBV6-5 and TRBJ2-5; TRBD1 agrees at 7 bases. Germline V CDR1 and CDR2: MNHEY, SVGAGI. The V gene end was trimmed by 4 bases and the J gene end by 5 bases; junction bases not matched to a gene: 10. The CDR3 has 15 residues. The CDR3 DNA follows: TGTGCCAGCAGTTGGAACACAGGGGTAGGGGAGACCCAGTACTTC. This codes for CASSWNTGVGETQYF.

The genes are TRBV14 and TRBJ2-5; D is unclear. V was cut by 4 bases and J by 5 bases, with 11 bases left in between. The CDR3 has 13 amino acids. The germline CDR1 and CDR2 sequences are SGHDN and FVKESK. In DNA, the CDR3 is TGTGCCAGCAGCCCCGGGCCTCATGAGACCCAGTACTTC. Translated, it gives CASSPGPHETQYF.

The chain has TRBV12-3 or TRBV12-4 and TRBJ2-5; D unresolved. CDR3 length: 14 amino acids. V was cut by 6 bases and J by 1 base, with 12 bases left in between. The DNA of the CDR3 is TGTGCCAGCAGCCAAGACCCGTCCCAAGAGACCCAGTACTTC. It is translated as CASSQDPSQETQYF.

This clonotype was counted many times. The chain is built from TRBV20-1 and TRBJ2-1; 8 bases align to TRBD2. This CDR3 comprises 16 residues. Per germline, CDR1 DFQATT and CDR2 SNEGSKA (reference sequence). V lost 0 bases and J lost 5; bases outside the gene matches: 9. CDR3 amino acids: CSARDLLGTRDNEQFF. The CDR3 region has the DNA TGCAGTGCTAGAGATCTTTTAGGGACTAGGGACAATGAGCAGTTCTTC.

This clonotype was seen at least ten times. The J gene is TRBJ2-1, the V gene TRBV12-3 or TRBV12-4; D unclear. This CDR3 spans 16 amino acids. V dropped 0 bases and J dropped 1 base, with 10 bases sitting between them. CDR3 coding DNA: TGTGCCAGCAGTTTAGCGCCCGGACCTTCCTACAATGAGCAGTTCTTC. Translating gives CASSLAPGPSYNEQFF.

In this sample, this clonotype turned up many times. J is TRBJ2-7 and V is TRBV20-1; TRBD2 is a possible D gene (6 bases). The CDR3 spans 14 residues. The V gene's germline CDR1 is DFQATT and CDR2 SNEGSKA (reference sequence). V gave up 2 bases and J gave up 2 bases, with 13 bases separating them. CDR3 in amino acids: CSARYGRGTYEQYF. The CDR3 DNA reads as TGCAGTGCTAGATACGGGAGAGGTACCTACGAGCAGTACTTC.

CDR3 in DNA: TGTGCCAGCAGTTTATGGGACAATGACTCCTACGAGCAGTACTTC. Its translation is CASSLWDNDSYEQYF. The V and J genes are TRBV28 and TRBJ2-7, with D tentatively TRBD1 (5 bases). CDR1 and CDR2 from the germline V gene are MDHEN and SYDVKM. Trimming left V 0 bases short and J 0 bases short, with 9 bases between. The CDR3 has 15 amino acids.

This clonotype occurred a few times. This chain links TRBV29-1 with TRBJ2-1, with 12 bases fitting TRBD2. V dropped 7 bases and J dropped 9; count of bases not matched to a gene: 7. Germline CDR1 SQVTM, CDR2 ANQGSEA. The CDR3 loop spans 13 amino acids. In DNA, the CDR3 is TGCAGCGGAGGACTAGCGGGAAAGGTTGAGCAGTTCTTC. It yields the protein CSGGLAGKVEQFF.

The V gene is TRBV5-1, the J gene TRBJ2-3; 9 nucleotides agree with TRBD2. J was trimmed by 3 bases and V by 2 bases; bases with no gene match: 22. This CDR3 region has 21 residues. From germline, CDR1 is SGHRS and CDR2 YFSETQ. The CDR3 sequence is CASSFVPAGGSPPDTTDTQYF. Here the CDR3 DNA reads TGCGCCAGCAGCTTCGTCCCAGCGGGAGGTTCCCCGCCAGATACTACAGATACGCAGTATTTT.

V is TRBV15 and J is TRBJ1-5, with 12 bases matching TRBD1. CDR1 is LNHNV and CDR2 is YYDKDF in the germline V gene (reference sequence). The ends lost 3 bases at V and 11 bases at J; junction bases unmatched: 11. The CDR3 runs 16 residues. In DNA, the CDR3 is TGTGCCACCAGCAGGGGTCGAGGGACAGGGGGCGGGTCCCAGCATTTT. Its translation is CATSRGRGTGGGSQHF.

This clonotype was detected many times. The V and J genes are TRBV18 and TRBJ1-2; TRBD1 agrees at 9 bases. Per the germline V gene, CDR1 is KGHSH and CDR2 is LQKENI. The CDR3 sequence is 15 residues long. The ends lost 6 bases at V and 2 bases at J; junction bases unmatched: 7. The CDR3 protein is CASSSSGTGNYGYTF. The DNA for the CDR3 is TGTGCCAGCTCGTCCTCCGGGACAGGGAACTATGGCTACACCTTC.

This clonotype was counted many times. The rearrangement uses TRBV28 and TRBJ2-3; a weak D match, TRBD1 (5 bases). The CDR3 is 15 amino acids. CDR1 is MDHEN, CDR2 SYDVKM, per germline. Trimming took off 5 bases at V and 6 bases at J, with 18 bases between the two ends. The CDR3 reads CASSAARGIPDTQYF. The DNA of the CDR3 is TGTGCCAGCAGTGCCGCTAGGGGCATCCCCGATACGCAGTATTTT.

The J gene is TRBJ2-3, the V gene TRBV27, with D uncertain. The V and J ends lost 2 bases and 2 bases respectively, with 8 bases between them. The CDR3 is made up of 14 amino acids. CDR1 is MNHEY, CDR2 SMNVEV, per germline (reference sequence). The CDR3 nucleotides are TGTGCCAGCAGTTTAGACGGACCCACAGATACGCAGTATTTT. This sequence encodes CASSLDGPTDTQYF.

This clonotype came up many times. The chain recombines TRBV2 with TRBJ2-1, with TRBD2 matching over 8 bases. Trimming took 4 bases from V and 2 from J; bases not matched to a gene: 1. The germline gives CDR1 SNHLY, CDR2 FYNNEI. This CDR3 is built from 14 residues. The CDR3 DNA sequence: TGTGCCAGCAGTGCTAGCGGGCCCTACAATGAGCAGTTCTTC. As protein: CASSASGPYNEQFF.

At least ten counts were recorded for this clonotype. The CDR3 region is CASSLLSPGAQETQYF. The CDR3 DNA sequence: TGTGCCAGCAGTTTACTGTCCCCGGGAGCGCAAGAGACCCAGTACTTC. The J gene is TRBJ2-5, the V gene TRBV27, with D possibly matching TRBD2 (6 bases). Deletions cut 2 bases from V and 2 bases from J, with 15 bases between. The CDR3 totals 16 residues. The germline CDR1 and CDR2 sequences are MNHEY and SMNVEV (reference sequence).

This clonotype was counted many times. The chain uses TRBV24-1 and TRBJ2-1, with 8 bases identical to TRBD1. The J call is in doubt because the DNA end fits TRBJ2-5 better. Germline CDR1 is KGHDR and CDR2 is SFDVKD. The CDR3 consists of 15 residues. The CDR3 spells CATSDPDRARETQYF. CDR3 coding DNA: TGTGCCACCAGTGACCCGGACAGGGCCCGGGAGACCCAGTACTTC.

This clonotype has ten or more counts. The genes are TRBV7-3 and TRBJ2-1; D ambiguous. CDR1 is SGHTA and CDR2 is FQGTGA in the germline V gene. The CDR3 consists of 16 residues. V gave up 0 bases and J gave up 0 bases, with 9 bases separating them. The CDR3 loop reads CASSLTTSSSYNEQFF. In DNA, the CDR3 is TGTGCCAGCAGCTTAACGACCTCGAGCTCCTACAATGAGCAGTTCTTC.

The genes are TRBV19 and TRBJ2-3, with D hard to call. The CDR3 extends over 14 amino acids. The germline V and J ends were trimmed by 3 bases and 4 bases, with 11 bases remaining between them. Per the germline V gene, CDR1 is LNHDA and CDR2 is SQIVND (reference sequence). This chain's CDR3 is CASSMYSSSDTQYF. The CDR3 DNA reads TGTGCCAGTAGTATGTATAGCAGTTCAGATACGCAGTATTTT.

This clonotype was counted ten times or more. The chain uses TRBV20-1 and TRBJ2-7; 8 nucleotides agree with TRBD2. CDR1 and CDR2 from the germline V gene are DFQATT and SNEGSKA (reference sequence). The CDR3 has 15 amino acids. Trimming at V came to 3 bases and at J to 0 bases, leaving 7 bases not matched to a gene. CDR3 protein: CSARLLLAVSYEQYF. CDR3 sequence (DNA): TGCAGTGCTAGGTTGTTACTAGCGGTCTCCTACGAGCAGTACTTC.

This clonotype was recorded at least ten times. The chain employs TRBV29-1 and TRBJ2-3, with TRBD2 matching 11 bases. V was pared by 4 bases and J by 6 bases, with 6 bases of the junction left unmatched. Germline V CDR1 and CDR2: SQVTM, ANQGSEA. CDR3 length: 14 amino acids. CDR3 bases: TGCAGCGTTGCTCGTCGACTAGCGGGGGATACGCAGTATTTT. Translating it yields CSVARRLAGDTQYF.